This T cell receptor (beta chain) was found in a study of shared clonotypes between healthy human individuals. Whole-study context: The people who gave samples were two women and a few men aged 18 to 49. Whole-study findings and limits: Between four donors, naive CD4 clonotypes were shared at a level of around 4.9%.

About this clone: Its target is not known.

V lost 4 bases to trimming and J lost 6 bases, with 7 bases between them. This CDR3 has 12 residues. Germline V gene sequence: CDR1 LGHNA, CDR2 YNFKEQ. Deep level was the assay's run setting. Some clones are missing from TCRdb's copy, which holds only in-frame ones; the method was immunoSEQ multiplex PCR. The data show over a million clones, approximately 80% seen once. Naive CD4+ cells were CD45RA-selected; the remaining cells were memory. What was sequenced was memory CD4+ T cells from PBMCs. Sample subset: CD45RA-negative fraction. This clonotype was sampled from a man younger than 35 in good health. Some clones in this sample may be carry-over from other donors' samples. The chain combines TRBV4-2 with TRBJ2-1; the D is unclear. The CDR3 spells CASSLGRNEQFF. In nucleotides, the CDR3 is TGTGCCAGCAGCCTAGGGCGCAATGAGCAGTTCTTC.